This is a list of T cell receptor beta chains from one sample in a study of blood T cell repertoires in COVID-19. This table comes from immunoSEQ multiplex PCR, and its TCRdb copy is limited to in-frame clones, with some not included. The data contain around 130,000 clones, 85% to 90% of them singletons. Sequencing input: peripheral blood. The source is a human donor in a cohort sampled during active COVID-19. Both conserved end residues are part of each CDR3. The order of the fields is V gene, clone size, J gene, D gene, CDR3 protein, CDR3 DNA. A D gene is named only where the DNA matches it firmly. Rows give clone size only sometimes, using once, few, many, or a class for an expanded clone.

V: TRBV14
size: .
J: TRBJ1-4
D: .
CDR3: CASSQFGRAGEKLFF
DNA: TGTGCCAGCAGCCAATTTGGCAGGGCAGGAGAAAAACTGTTTTTT

V: TRBV25-1
size: .
J: TRBJ2-5
D: TRBD2
CDR3: CASSGWTSGGEQETQYF
DNA: TGTGCCAGCAGTGGATGGACTAGCGGGGGGGAACAAGAGACCCAGTACTTC

V: TRBV30
size: few
J: TRBJ2-5
D: .
CDR3: CAWSYGQPAETQYF
DNA: TGTGCCTGGAGTTACGGACAGCCGGCAGAGACCCAGTACTTC

V: TRBV3-1/TRBV3-2
size: .
J: TRBJ1-5
D: .
CDR3: CASSQDLAGQPQHF
DNA: TGTGCCAGCAGCCAAGACCTCGCCGGTCAGCCCCAGCATTTT

V: TRBV3-1/TRBV3-2
size: .
J: TRBJ2-1
D: TRBD1
CDR3: CASSQDFPTGAGFNEQFF
DNA: TGTGCCAGCAGCCAAGATTTCCCGACAGGGGCCGGATTCAATGAGCAGTTCTTC

V: TRBV7-2
size: once
J: TRBJ1-4
D: TRBD1
CDR3: CASSSDRVNEKLFF
DNA: TGTGCCAGCAGCTCTGACAGGGTTAATGAAAAACTGTTTTTT

V: TRBV5-6
size: many
J: TRBJ1-5
D: .
CDR3: CASSLTAVDGNQPQHF
DNA: TGTGCCAGCAGCTTAACAGCGGTGGACGGCAATCAGCCCCAGCATTTT

V: TRBV7-9
size: .
J: TRBJ2-7
D: .
CDR3: CASSLGGPGEQYF
DNA: TGTGCCAGCAGCCTAGGCGGCCCGGGCGAGCAGTACTTC

V: TRBV5-4
size: .
J: TRBJ2-2
D: TRBD2
CDR3: CASSLPTSGNTGELFF
DNA: TGTGCCAGCAGCTTGCCGACTAGCGGGAACACCGGGGAGCTGTTTTTT

V: TRBV6-2/TRBV6-3
size: .
J: TRBJ2-2
D: .
CDR3: CASSTFPFGGGTGELFF
DNA: TGTGCCAGCAGCACCTTCCCTTTCGGGGGTGGAACCGGGGAGCTGTTTTTT

V: TRBV11-2
size: once
J: TRBJ2-7
D: TRBD1
CDR3: CASSLDRDEQYF
DNA: TGTGCCAGCAGCCTAGACAGGGACGAGCAGTACTTC

V: TRBV18
size: .
J: TRBJ1-1
D: TRBD1
CDR3: CASSPQGADTEAFF
DNA: TGTGCCAGCTCACCCCAGGGGGCTGACACTGAAGCTTTCTTT

V: TRBV7-2
size: .
J: TRBJ1-2
D: .
CDR3: CASSLGLPNYGYTF
DNA: TGTGCCAGCAGCTTGGGACTCCCGAACTATGGCTACACCTTC

V: TRBV7-3
size: .
J: TRBJ2-3
D: TRBD2
CDR3: CASSSRTSGVGTDTQYF
DNA: TGTGCCAGCAGCTCCCGGACTAGCGGGGTAGGCACAGATACGCAGTATTTT

V: TRBV10-3
size: .
J: TRBJ2-1
D: TRBD1
CDR3: CAISGAGTGLFIEQFF
DNA: TGTGCCATCAGCGGGGCCGGGACAGGGTTATTCATTGAGCAGTTCTTC

V: TRBV11-2
size: .
J: TRBJ2-1
D: TRBD2
CDR3: CASSWEGLAGGGEQFF
DNA: TGTGCCAGCAGCTGGGAAGGTCTAGCGGGGGGAGGTGAGCAGTTCTTC

V: TRBV19
size: .
J: TRBJ2-1
D: .
CDR3: CASSSDSYNEQFF
DNA: TGTGCCAGTAGTTCAGACAGCTACAATGAGCAGTTCTTC

V: TRBV19
size: .
J: TRBJ1-2
D: .
CDR3: CASSIPGGGTAGYTF
DNA: TGTGCCAGTAGTATACCCGGGGGGGGGACGGCAGGCTACACCTTC

V: TRBV3-1/TRBV3-2
size: .
J: TRBJ1-6
D: .
CDR3: CASSQGGSTNSPLHF
DNA: TGTGCCAGCAGCCAAGGTGGCAGTACAAATTCACCCCTCCACTTT

V: TRBV3-1/TRBV3-2
size: .
J: TRBJ2-2
D: TRBD2
CDR3: CASSLLSGRAPGELFF
DNA: TGTGCCAGCAGCCTACTTAGCGGGAGGGCCCCCGGGGAGCTGTTTTTT

V: TRBV27
size: .
J: TRBJ1-1
D: .
CDR3: CASSFLGSRNTEAFF
DNA: TGTGCCAGCAGTTTTCTTGGCTCAAGGAACACTGAAGCTTTCTTT

V: TRBV3-1/TRBV3-2
size: .
J: TRBJ2-5
D: .
CDR3: CASSQSSWTQYF
DNA: TGTGCCAGCAGCCAATCTTCGTGGACCCAGTACTTC

V: TRBV7-2
size: .
J: TRBJ1-4
D: TRBD1
CDR3: CASSFGTGGQLFF
DNA: TGTGCCAGCAGCTTCGGGACAGGGGGCCAACTGTTTTTT

V: TRBV11-3
size: .
J: TRBJ2-3
D: TRBD2
CDR3: CASSFLLAGARSTDTQYF
DNA: TGTGCCAGCAGCTTCCTACTAGCGGGAGCCCGTAGCACAGATACGCAGTATTTT

V: TRBV5-4
size: .
J: TRBJ1-2
D: .
CDR3: CASSLGPMTDYGYTF
DNA: TGTGCCAGCAGCTTGGGGCCTATGACAGACTATGGCTACACCTTC

V: TRBV9
size: .
J: TRBJ2-7
D: TRBD1
CDR3: CASSVGTAPYVKQYF
DNA: TGTGCCAGCAGCGTCGGGACAGCCCCTTATGTCAAGCAGTACTTC

V: TRBV7-6
size: .
J: TRBJ2-3
D: .
CDR3: CASSWNGLRTDTQYF
DNA: TGTGCCAGCAGCTGGAACGGACTGCGCACAGATACGCAGTATTTT